This T cell receptor (beta chain) emerged from a study of OX40 agonist ivuxolimab in advanced cancers. Clones were read by immunoSEQ multiplex PCR, and TCRdb kept only the in-frame ones, dropping some. The sample lists under 25,000 clones; 82% were seen once. Findings of the study overall: With doses of 0.1 to 3.0 mg/kg, CD4+ and CD8+ blood T cells had undergone clonal expansion by week 6.

Comments on this clone: What it binds is not known.

The CDR3 covers 15 residues. Trimming cost V 2 bases and J 5 bases; bases outside gene matches: 4. Germline CDR1 SGHRS, CDR2 YFSETQ. The V gene is TRBV5-1, the J gene TRBJ2-7, with 13 bases fitting TRBD2. Sequencing used CD4+ or CD8+ T cells sorted from blood, obtained in a trial of the OX40 agonist ivuxolimab. The clonotype comes from an adult with an advanced solid tumor such as melanoma, head and neck, liver or kidney cancer. CDR3 nucleotide sequence: TGCGCCAGCAGCTTAGTGACTAGCGGGGGGAACGAGCAGTACTTC. Encoded protein: CASSLVTSGGNEQYF.